Listed below are T cell receptor beta chains from one sample, sequenced in a study of Ad26.COV2.S vaccination and SARS-CoV-2 variants. Some clones are missing from TCRdb's copy, which holds only in-frame ones; the method was immunoSEQ multiplex PCR. The sample has some 480,000 clones; 70% to 90% are singletons. This sample comprised peripheral blood, obtained in a trial of Ad26.COV2.S vaccine versus placebo. These receptor sequences come from a person between 18 and 60 years old who received the Ad26.COV2.S COVID-19 vaccine or a placebo. CDR3s include the opening cysteine and the closing phenylalanine or tryptophan. The D gene is left open where the match is weak. Size is stated for part of the rows, as once, few or many counts, or as a class when the clone is expanded.

>few|TRBJ1-1|-|TRBV5-4
CASSLQGMNTEAFF
TGTGCCAGCAGCTTGCAGGGCATGAACACTGAAGCTTTCTTT
>-|TRBJ2-1|TRBD2|TRBV7-3
CASSSSRTSGAEQFF
TGTGCCAGCAGCTCCTCTCGGACTAGCGGGGCTGAGCAGTTCTTC
>-|TRBJ2-5|-|TRBV5-5
CASSPPKEGLRETQYF
TGTGCCAGCAGCCCCCCGAAGGAGGGATTGCGAGAGACCCAGTACTTC
>-|TRBJ2-7|TRBD2|TRBV27
CASSLEGLAAQPYEQYF
TGTGCCAGCAGTCTGGAGGGACTAGCGGCCCAGCCCTACGAGCAGTACTTC
>-|TRBJ1-4|-|TRBV28
CASRLAGFFDEKLFF
TGTGCCAGCAGACTGGCAGGGTTTTTTGACGAAAAACTGTTTTTT
>-|TRBJ1-5|-|TRBV19
CASSIVGGVYNQPQHF
TGTGCCAGTAGTATAGTAGGCGGGGTGTACAATCAGCCCCAGCATTTT
>-|TRBJ2-7|-|TRBV28
CASRGGQSYEQYF
TGTGCCAGCAGGGGGGGACAATCCTACGAGCAGTACTTC
>-|TRBJ1-5|TRBD1|TRBV28
CASSPEQGVGSQPQHF
TGTGCCAGCAGCCCCGAACAGGGGGTTGGTTCCCAGCCCCAGCATTTT
>-|TRBJ1-4|-|TRBV27
CASSSSLFF
TGTGCCAGCAGCTCAAGCCTGTTTTTT
>-|TRBJ1-1|-|TRBV25-1
CASVLTSEAFF
TGTGCCAGCGTATTGACTAGTGAAGCTTTCTTT
>-|TRBJ2-1|-|TRBV6-4
CASRLDRFSYNEQFF
TGTGCCAGCAGACTCGACAGGTTCTCCTACAATGAGCAGTTCTTC
>-|TRBJ2-3|-|TRBV5-4
CASSLGADTQYF
TGTGCCAGCAGCTTGGGTGCAGATACGCAGTATTTT
>-|TRBJ2-1|-|TRBV18
CASSPSRDNEQFF
TGTGCCAGCTCACCATCACGCGACAATGAGCAGTTCTTC
>-|TRBJ2-5|-|TRBV7-8
CASSPRARDGETQYF
TGTGCCAGCAGCCCAAGGGCCAGGGACGGGGAGACCCAGTACTTC
>-|TRBJ2-7|TRBD1|TRBV18
CASSQTGDPSYEQYF
TGTGCCAGCTCGCAGACAGGGGACCCCTCCTACGAGCAGTACTTC
>once|TRBJ1-4|-|TRBV6-5
CASKVMRGAEKLFF
TGTGCCAGCAAGGTGATGAGGGGTGCGGAAAAACTGTTTTTT
>-|TRBJ2-5|-|TRBV12-3/TRBV12-4
CASASTTGETQYF
TGTGCCAGCGCCTCGACCACGGGGGAGACCCAGTACTTC
>-|TRBJ1-2|TRBD1|TRBV28
CASSLGQEGGYTF
TGTGCCAGCAGTTTGGGACAGGAGGGTGGCTACACCTTC
>-|TRBJ2-3|-|TRBV28
CASSLLGRYITDTQYF
TGTGCCAGCAGTTTATTAGGCCGGTATATCACAGATACGCAGTATTTT
>-|TRBJ2-7|-|TRBV12-3/TRBV12-4
CASSGGVGYEQYF
TGTGCCAGCAGTGGAGGGGTCGGCTACGAGCAGTACTTC
>-|TRBJ2-7|-|TRBV28
CASGTPYEQYF
TGTGCCAGCGGGACACCTTACGAGCAGTACTTC
>-|TRBJ2-7|TRBD2|TRBV4-3
CASSSYLGGVEQYF
TGCGCCAGCAGCTCTTATCTCGGGGGGGTAGAGCAGTACTTC
>-|TRBJ2-3|TRBD2|TRBV3-1/TRBV3-2
CASPTGLAGGGPTDTQYF
TGTGCCAGTCCCACCGGACTAGCGGGAGGAGGTCCCACAGATACGCAGTATTTT
>-|TRBJ2-6|-|TRBV19
CASNSPAGTGANVLTF
TGTGCCAGTAATTCTCCCGCGGGGACTGGGGCCAACGTCCTGACTTTC